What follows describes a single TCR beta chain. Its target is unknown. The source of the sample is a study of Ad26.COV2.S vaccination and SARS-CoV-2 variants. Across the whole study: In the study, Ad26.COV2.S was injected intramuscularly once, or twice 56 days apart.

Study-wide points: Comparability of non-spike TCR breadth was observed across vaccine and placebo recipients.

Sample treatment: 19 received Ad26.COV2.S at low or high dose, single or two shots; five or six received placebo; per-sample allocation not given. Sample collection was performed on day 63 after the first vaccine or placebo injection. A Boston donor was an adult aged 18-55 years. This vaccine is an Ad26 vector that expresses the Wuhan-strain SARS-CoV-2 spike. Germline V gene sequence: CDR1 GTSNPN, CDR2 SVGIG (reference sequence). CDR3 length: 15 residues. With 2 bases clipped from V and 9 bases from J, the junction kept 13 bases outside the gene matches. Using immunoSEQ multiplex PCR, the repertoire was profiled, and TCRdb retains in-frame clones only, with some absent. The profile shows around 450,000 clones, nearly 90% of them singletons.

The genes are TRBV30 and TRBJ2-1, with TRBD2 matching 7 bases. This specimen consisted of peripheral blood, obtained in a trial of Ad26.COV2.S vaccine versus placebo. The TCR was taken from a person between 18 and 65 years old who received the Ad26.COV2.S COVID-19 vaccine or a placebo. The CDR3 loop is CAWSLGWAGDGEQFF. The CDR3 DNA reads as TGTGCCTGGAGTCTCGGGTGGGCGGGGGACGGTGAGCAGTTCTTC. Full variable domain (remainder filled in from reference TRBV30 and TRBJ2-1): SQTIHQWPATLVQPVGSPLSLECTVEGTSNPNLYWYRQAAGRGLQLLFYSVGIGQISSEVPQNLSASRPQDRQFILSSKKLLLSDSGFYLCAWSLGWAGDGEQFFGPGTRLTVL.